The clone carrying this T cell receptor (beta chain) was found a few times. Method: immunoSEQ multiplex PCR; TCRdb's copy keeps in-frame clones and lacks some. In the table there are roughly 100,000 clones, roughly 81% of which are singletons. This record belongs to a study of CD8 T cell repertoires and HIV-1 epitope variants. Study-level background: Each of Twenty-five Gag and Nef epitope peptides stimulated a separate culture. Control wells had CMV/EBV/flu peptides, negative Ebola AY9, or no peptide. Tested: three Gag epitope families, Nef HW9 and YT9.

The sample consisted of uncultured baseline CD8+ T cells from peripheral blood mononuclear cells (PBMCs). The TCR comes from a male donor with HIV.

CDR3 nucleotide sequence: TGCGCCAGCAGCGGATCGAGCGGAGAAAAACTGTTTTTT. As protein: CASSGSSGEKLFF. V is TRBV5-1 and J is TRBJ1-4, with unresolved D. CDR3 length: 13 amino acids. Per the germline V gene, CDR1 is SGHRS and CDR2 is YFSETQ. V was clipped by 4 bases and J by 8 bases, with 12 bases between them.